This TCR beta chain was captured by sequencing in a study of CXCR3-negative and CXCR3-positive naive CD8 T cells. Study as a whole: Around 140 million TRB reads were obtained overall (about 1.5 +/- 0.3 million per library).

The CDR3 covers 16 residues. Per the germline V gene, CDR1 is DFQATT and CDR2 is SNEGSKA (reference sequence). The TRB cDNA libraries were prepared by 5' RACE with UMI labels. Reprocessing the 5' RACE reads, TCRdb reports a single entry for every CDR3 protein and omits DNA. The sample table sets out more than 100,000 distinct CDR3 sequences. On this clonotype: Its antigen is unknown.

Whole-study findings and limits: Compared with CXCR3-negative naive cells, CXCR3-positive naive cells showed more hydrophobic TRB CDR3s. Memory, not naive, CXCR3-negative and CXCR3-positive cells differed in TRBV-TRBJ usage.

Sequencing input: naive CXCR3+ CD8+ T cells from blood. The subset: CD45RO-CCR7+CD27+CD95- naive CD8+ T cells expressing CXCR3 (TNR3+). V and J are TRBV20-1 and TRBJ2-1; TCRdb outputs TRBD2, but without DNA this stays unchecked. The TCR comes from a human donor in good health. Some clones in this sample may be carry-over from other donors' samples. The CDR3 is CSARDLGLANYNEQFF.